The 26 T cell receptor beta chains reported below all come from one sample, sequenced in a study of blood T cells in healthy people across ages. The second PCR ran roughly 7 to 12 cycles with a sample-barcoded 5' primer and J-beta primers. TCRdb itself ran the 5' RACE reads through MiXCR, one entry per CDR3 protein. The table has about 590,000 distinct CDR3 sequences, about 30% seen once; the top ten hold roughly 14%. Sequences were obtained from blood. The receptor source for this set is a woman aged 80 or over in good health.

V and J are TRBV15 and TRBJ2-2, with D possibly being TRBD1 (6 bases). Germline V gene data show CDR1 as LNHNV and CDR2 as YYDKDF (reference sequence). V lost 7 bases, J lost 7 bases, and 16 bases lay in between. There are 14 residues in the CDR3. This CDR3 reads CATNGGLRGGELFF. The CDR3 DNA reads TGTGCCACCAACGGTGGACTCAGGGGCGGGGAGCTGTTTTTT.

This clonotype occurred a few times. The rearrangement links TRBV7-8 to TRBJ2-3; D assignment may be TRBD1 or TRBD2 (5 bases each). The CDR3 is 16 amino acids. Trimming stripped 1 base from V and 2 bases from J, with 13 bases between. Germline V gene lookup returns CDR1 SGHVS and CDR2 FQNEAQ. This CDR3 is CASSLESGQITDTQYF. Written as DNA, the CDR3 is TGTGCCAGCAGCTTAGAGTCGGGGCAAATCACAGATACGCAGTATTTT.

There are many counts of this clonotype. This rearrangement joins TRBV5-1 to TRBJ2-7; D unresolved. V lost 0 bases and J lost 0, with 10 bases in between. The CDR3 is 15 residues long. From germline, CDR1 is SGHRS and CDR2 YFSETQ. In DNA form, the CDR3 reads TGCGCCAGCAGCTTGGTCTCTCTGACCTCCTACGAGCAGTACTTC. It translates to CASSLVSLTSYEQYF.

The V and J genes are TRBV4-2 and TRBJ2-5, with TRBD2 identical over 10 bases. Germline assignment: CDR1 LGHNA and CDR2 YNFKEQ. J was trimmed by 4 bases and V by 1 base; bases with no gene match: 6. There are 16 residues in the CDR3. CDR3 DNA sequence: TGTGCCAGCAGCCAAGTAGCGGGGGGTACTGGAGAGACCCAGTACTTC. Translated: CASSQVAGGTGETQYF.

The chain is built from TRBV5-1 and TRBJ2-7; 7 bases agree with TRBD2. This CDR3 is built from 15 residues. The ends lost 4 bases at V and 4 bases at J; junction bases unmatched: 11. Germline V gives CDR1 SGHRS, CDR2 YFSETQ. The CDR3 sequence: CASSPQQRGLYEQYF. The CDR3 coding sequence is TGCGCCAGCAGCCCCCAGCAGCGGGGCTTGTACGAGCAGTACTTC. Together with reference TRBV5-1 and TRBJ2-7, the CDR3 gives the full variable domain: KAGVTQTPRYLIKTRGQQVTLSCSPISGHRSVSWYQQTPGQGLQFLFEYFSETQRNKGNFPGRFSGRQFSNSRSEMNVSTLELGDSALYLCASSPQQRGLYEQYFGPGTRLTVT.

The V call is TRBV5-1, the J call TRBJ2-4; D tentatively fits TRBD1 or TRBD2 (5 bases each). In germline, CDR1 is SGHRS, CDR2 YFSETQ. CDR3 length: 14 amino acids. Trimming stripped 4 bases from V and 6 bases from J, with 14 bases between. The CDR3 nucleotides are TGCGCCAGCAGCGTCCCCGGGACCCCAAACATTCAGTACTTC. It encodes CASSVPGTPNIQYF.

In this sample, this clonotype turned up once. The chain carries TRBV2 and TRBJ2-5; 10 bases are a match to TRBD2. Matching the DNA end better, TRBJ2-7 makes the J call doubtful. There are 13 residues in the CDR3. Per germline, CDR1 SNHLY and CDR2 FYNNEI. CDR3 amino acids: CASKLAGFYEQYF. Written as DNA, the CDR3 is TGTGCCAGCAAACTAGCGGGATTTTACGAGCAGTACTTC.

The sample holds a few counts of this clonotype. This chain connects TRBV18 to TRBJ2-1; the D gene is possibly TRBD1 (6 bases). Trimming took off 8 bases at V and 13 bases at J, with 30 bases between the two ends. The CDR3 has 16 residues. CDR1 is KGHSH, CDR2 LQKENI, per germline. This chain's CDR3 is CASTLKSDSKQETQFF. CDR3 bases: TGTGCCAGCACCCTTAAATCGGACAGCAAACAAGAGACCCAGTTCTTC. The full variable domain, with the rest looked up from reference TRBV18 and TRBJ2-1, is NAGVMQNPRHLVRRRGQEARLRCSPMKGHSHVYWYRQLPEEGLKFMVYLQKENIIDESGMPKERFSAEFPKEGPSILRIQQVVRGDSAAYFCASTLKSDSKQETQFFGPGTRLTVL.

This clonotype was observed at least ten times. The V call is TRBV19, the J call TRBJ2-1, with 10 bases lining up with TRBD2. This CDR3 is built from 16 residues. The germline gives CDR1 LNHDA, CDR2 SQIVND (reference sequence). Losses at the gene ends were 3 bases for V and 5 bases for J; bases not matched to a gene: 7. CDR3 nucleotides: TGTGCCAGTAGTATCTCAGCGGGGGGGCTTGACAATGAGCAGTTCTTC. Its translation is CASSISAGGLDNEQFF.

This clonotype was detected a few times. A much larger clone is a single base away; this may be a read error. This chain connects TRBV7-2 to TRBJ1-4; 8 nucleotides match TRBD1. This CDR3 contains 13 residues. Germline V lookup: CDR1 SGHTA, CDR2 FQGNSA. This chain's CDR3 is CASSLTGDEKRFF. CDR3 nucleotide sequence: TGTGCCAGCAGCTTGACAGGGGATGAAAAACGGTTTTTT.

The table lists this clonotype with many counts. The chain uses TRBV6-2 or TRBV6-3 and TRBJ1-4; D uncertain. With 6 bases removed from V and 12 bases from J, the gap between germline ends came to 20 bases. The CDR3 contains 14 residues. CDR1 and CDR2 (germline): MNHEY, SVGEGT. Here the CDR3 DNA reads TGTGCCAGCAGGAGGTATTGGTCGGACGACGAACTGTTTTTT. It is translated as CASRRYWSDDELFF.

This clonotype was seen repeatedly, ten times or more. The chain carries TRBV5-1 and TRBJ2-7; D might be TRBD1 (6 bases). The V end was cut by 3 bases, the J end by 1 base, with 11 bases between. Germline CDR1 SGHRS, CDR2 YFSETQ. The CDR3 covers 14 residues. The CDR3, as DNA: TGCGCCAGCAGCTCACGACAGGAATCCTACGAGCAGTACTTC. It is translated as CASSSRQESYEQYF.

In this sample, this clonotype turned up a few times. This chain links TRBV28 with TRBJ1-4; 9 bases match TRBD1. There are 14 residues in the CDR3. J gave up 7 bases and V 4 bases, and 4 bases lay outside the gene matches. Germline loops: CDR1 MDHEN, CDR2 SYDVKM. For the CDR3, the DNA is TGTGCCAGCAGTTCACAGGGGGCGTCTGAAAAACTGTTTTTT. Encoded protein: CASSSQGASEKLFF.

Concerning this clonotype itself: One junction end disagrees with the germline gene, perhaps due to a read error. The chain uses TRBV7-2 and TRBJ1-1; D is unclear. The CDR3 has 12 amino acids. Germline CDR1 SGHTA, CDR2 FQGNSA. Here the CDR3 reads CACSLGNTEAFF. CDR3 coding DNA: TGTGCCTGCAGCTTGGGGAACACTGAAGCTTTCTTT.

This clonotype was seen many times. The chain carries TRBV2 and TRBJ2-4, with D possibly matching TRBD1 (6 bases). CDR1 is SNHLY, CDR2 FYNNEI, per germline. There are 15 residues in the CDR3. V was cut by 5 bases and J by 13 bases, with 24 bases left in between. This CDR3 is CASSPNAPGPGEQYF. In nucleotides, the CDR3 is TGTGCCAGCAGTCCGAATGCGCCAGGGCCAGGGGAGCAGTACTTC. Combining the CDR3 with reference TRBV2 and TRBJ2-4 gives the whole variable domain EPEVTQTPSHQVTQMGQEVILRCVPISNHLYFYWYRQILGQKVEFLVSFYNNEISEKSEIFDDQFSVERPDGSNFTLKIRSTKLEDSAMYFCASSPNAPGPGEQYFGAGTRLSVL.

This clonotype appeared many times. V usage is TRBV6-1 and J usage is TRBJ2-7, with D possibly matching TRBD2 (5 bases). Between the trimmed V and J ends, which lost 3 bases and 3 bases, there was a span of 15 bases. Germline loops: CDR1 MNHNS, CDR2 SASEGT. There are 15 residues in the CDR3. The CDR3 DNA is TGTGCCAGCAGTGACCCAGCTAGGACTTACTACGAGCAGTACTTC. Amino acid sequence: CASSDPARTYYEQYF.

Turning to this clonotype: A read error may account for a junction end that differs from germline. The V call is TRBV20-1, the J call TRBJ1-4, with D perhaps TRBD1 (5 bases). CDR3 length: 15 amino acids. CDR1 DFQATT and CDR2 SNEGSKA come from the germline V gene (reference sequence). CDR3 sequence: CSATRGTLTNEKRFF. In DNA form, the CDR3 reads TGCAGTGCTACCAGAGGGACCTTAACTAATGAAAAACGGTTTTTT.

The J gene is TRBJ1-4, the V gene TRBV28; TRBD1 is a possible D gene (5 bases). Germline assignment: CDR1 MDHEN and CDR2 SYDVKM. The germline V and J ends were trimmed by 11 bases and 1 base, with 14 bases remaining between them. The CDR3 has 14 amino acids. The CDR3 nucleotides read TGTGCCTGCATCGGGGGGGGAACTAATGAAAAACTGTTTTTT. Encoded protein: CACIGGGTNEKLFF.

This clonotype has just a few counts. The V gene is TRBV30, the J gene TRBJ1-4, with D maybe TRBD1 (5 bases). Between the trimmed V and J ends, which lost 2 bases and 5 bases, there was a span of 15 bases. Germline V gene lookup returns CDR1 GTSNPN and CDR2 SVGIG (reference sequence). The CDR3 is 15 residues long. CDR3 DNA: TGTGCCTGGAGTCCATACGTGGGGCTGAATGAAAAACTGTTTTTT. It codes for CAWSPYVGLNEKLFF.

This clonotype was observed many times. The rearrangement links TRBV20-1 to TRBJ1-2; no clear D gene. Germline V lookup: CDR1 DFQATT, CDR2 SNEGSKA (reference sequence). This CDR3 contains 13 residues. V lost 3 bases and J lost 2, with 10 bases in between. The CDR3, as DNA: TGCAGTGCTAGTGACGTACTAAACTATGGCTACACCTTC. Encoded protein: CSASDVLNYGYTF.

The CDR3 reads CASSYDIRLQAFF. The CDR3 coding sequence is TGTGCCAGCAGTTACGACATAAGGCTTCAAGCTTTCTTT. V gene TRBV6-5 combines with J gene TRBJ1-1; D gene uncertain. The CDR3 contains 13 residues. Germline CDR1 and CDR2: MNHEY and SVGAGI. Trimming shortened V by 2 bases and J by 9 bases, and 13 bases separated the two germline ends.

This clonotype was recorded many times. The chain is built from TRBV3-1 and TRBJ2-1; a possible D gene is TRBD2 (6 bases). V was trimmed by 3 bases and J by 8 bases, leaving 11 bases between them. The germline V gene encodes CDR1 LGHDT and CDR2 YNNKEL (reference sequence). CDR3 size: 13 residues. As DNA, the CDR3 is TGTGCCAGCAGCCATGCGGGGCCCCATGAGCAGTTCTTC. It translates to CASSHAGPHEQFF.

This clonotype has just a few counts. The chain links TRBV6-1 to TRBJ1-1; D not certain. V lost 1 base and J 4 bases, leaving 10 bases between the germline ends. Germline-derived CDR1 and CDR2 are MNHNS and SASEGT. The CDR3 is 14 amino acids. CDR3 loop: CASSEGGGRTEAFF. CDR3 nucleotide sequence: TGTGCCAGCAGTGAAGGTGGCGGACGCACTGAAGCTTTCTTT.

V is TRBV7-9 and J is TRBJ2-1; tentatively, D is TRBD1 (5 bases). Germline loops: CDR1 SEHNR, CDR2 FQNEAQ (reference sequence). Trimming pared 5 bases from V and 3 bases from J, leaving 14 bases between. CDR3 size: 15 residues. CDR3 DNA sequence: TGTGCCAGCAGCGCCGACAGAGTCGGCTACAATGAGCAGTTCTTC. It yields the protein CASSADRVGYNEQFF.

Concerning this clonotype itself: It may be a read error: a sequence one base away is much more abundant. The gene calls are TRBV7-2 and TRBJ2-1; D perhaps matches TRBD1 (6 bases). The closer fit of TRBJ2-7 to the DNA end suggests the J call may be wrong. CDR3 length equals 15 residues. Germline assignment: CDR1 SGHTA and CDR2 FQGNSA. The CDR3 loop reads CASSVQGRGYNEQYF. The CDR3 DNA follows: TGTGCCAGCAGCGTACAGGGCCGAGGTTACAATGAGCAGTACTTC.

The V call is TRBV28, the J call TRBJ1-6, with 8 bases that match TRBD1. The germline V gene has CDR1 MDHEN and CDR2 SYDVKM. This CDR3 has 16 amino acids. Losses at the gene ends were 2 bases for V and 7 bases for J; bases not matched to a gene: 7. The CDR3 spells CASSLAQGASNSPLHF. The CDR3, as DNA: TGTGCCAGCAGTTTAGCGCAGGGGGCCTCAAATTCACCCCTCCACTTT.